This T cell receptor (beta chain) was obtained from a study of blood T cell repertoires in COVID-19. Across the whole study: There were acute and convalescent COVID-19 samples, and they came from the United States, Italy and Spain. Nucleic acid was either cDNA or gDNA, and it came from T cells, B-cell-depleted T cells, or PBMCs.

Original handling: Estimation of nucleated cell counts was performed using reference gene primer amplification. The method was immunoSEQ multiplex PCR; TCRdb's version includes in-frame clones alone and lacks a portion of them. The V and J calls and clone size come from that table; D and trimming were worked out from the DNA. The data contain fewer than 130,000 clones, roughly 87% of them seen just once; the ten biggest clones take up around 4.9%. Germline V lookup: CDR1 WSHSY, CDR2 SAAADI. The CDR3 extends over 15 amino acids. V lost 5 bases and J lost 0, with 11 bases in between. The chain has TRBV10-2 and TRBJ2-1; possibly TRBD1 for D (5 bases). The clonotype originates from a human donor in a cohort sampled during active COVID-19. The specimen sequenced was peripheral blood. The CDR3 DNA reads TGCGCCAGCAGTCAGGGAACCCTCTCCTACAATGAGCAGTTCTTC. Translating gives CASSQGTLSYNEQFF.